Included here is one TCR beta chain sequence, with context. The antigen remains unidentified. This entry comes from a study of cytomegalovirus exposure and HLA in healthy donors. Study overall: Clustering assigned approximately 78% of the roughly 380 genotyped donors to the Caucasian-associated ancestry cluster.

The germline gives CDR1 LGHNA, CDR2 YSLEER. V was pared by 1 base and J by 5 bases, with 11 bases of the junction left unmatched. The CDR3 is made up of 17 amino acids. Study-level results: TCR beta sequences reportedly predicted most subjects' HLA-A and HLA-B alleles accurately. Later analysis suggested links between common viral pathogens and several top significant clusters. Some V segments could not be told apart, so they were left out, TRBV6-2 and TRBV6-3 among them.

In the PCR, 60 Vbeta and 13 Jbeta primers were used. TCRdb's copy holds only in-frame clones and misses some; the assay was immunoSEQ multiplex PCR. The sample comprises roughly 120,000 clones, around 77% of which are singletons, and 16% rests with the top ten. The chain recombines TRBV4-3 with TRBJ2-3; TRBD2 agrees at 8 bases. The sequencing input was PBMCs. The TCR originated in a man aged 45-65 years in good health and CMV-seropositive. CDR3 nucleotides: TGCGCCAGCAGCCAAGCCTGGGCGGGGGGTGGGCAAGATACGCAGTATTTT. Translating it yields CASSQAWAGGGQDTQYF.